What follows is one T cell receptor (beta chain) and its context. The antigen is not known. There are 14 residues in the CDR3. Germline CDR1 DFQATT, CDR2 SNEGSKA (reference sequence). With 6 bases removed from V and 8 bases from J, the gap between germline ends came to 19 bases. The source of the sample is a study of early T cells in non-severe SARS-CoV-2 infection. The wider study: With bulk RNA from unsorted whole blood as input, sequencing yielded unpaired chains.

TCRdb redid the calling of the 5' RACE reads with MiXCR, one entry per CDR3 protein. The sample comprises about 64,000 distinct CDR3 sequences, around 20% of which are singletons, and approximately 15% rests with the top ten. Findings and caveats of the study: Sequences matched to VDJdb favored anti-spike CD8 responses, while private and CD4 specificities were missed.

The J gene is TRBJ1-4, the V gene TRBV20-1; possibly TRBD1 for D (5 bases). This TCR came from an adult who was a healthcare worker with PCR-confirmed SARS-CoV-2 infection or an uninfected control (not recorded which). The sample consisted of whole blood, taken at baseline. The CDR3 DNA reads TGCAGTGCATACCGGGGAGGGGTTAGGGAAAAACTGTTTTTT. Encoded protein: CSAYRGGVREKLFF.